This T cell receptor beta chain is drawn from a study of CD8 T cells in ankylosing spondylitis. TCRdb processed the 5' RACE reads anew with MiXCR; each CDR3 protein has one entry. Seen here are about 800,000 distinct CDR3 sequences, roughly 12% observed once, and the top ten hold around 0.51%. Study-level findings and limits: One TCR beta motif, made up of 7 or 8 highly homologous variants, appeared characteristic of ankylosing spondylitis blood. Reported data indicate significant enrichment of disease-linked clones within matched ankylosing spondylitis synovial fluid. Past research had described some motif variants in reactive arthritis synovial fluid and blood. Disease-linked clones displayed a CD8+ phenotype and appeared relatively rarely in peripheral blood.

As to this clonotype: What it binds is unknown.

This sequence was found in a male donor with ankylosing spondylitis. Sequencing was carried out using blood, either unsorted or a sorted T cell fraction (not recorded which).

CDR3 coding DNA: TGCAGTGCTAGTGATACTCAAAATCGGGCCCAGTACTTC. Protein sequence: CSASDTQNRAQYF. This chain connects TRBV20-1 to TRBJ2-5; D is unresolved. V lost 3 bases to trimming and J lost 9 bases, with 17 bases between them. CDR3 size: 13 residues. CDR1 is DFQATT and CDR2 is SNEGSKA in the germline V gene (reference sequence).